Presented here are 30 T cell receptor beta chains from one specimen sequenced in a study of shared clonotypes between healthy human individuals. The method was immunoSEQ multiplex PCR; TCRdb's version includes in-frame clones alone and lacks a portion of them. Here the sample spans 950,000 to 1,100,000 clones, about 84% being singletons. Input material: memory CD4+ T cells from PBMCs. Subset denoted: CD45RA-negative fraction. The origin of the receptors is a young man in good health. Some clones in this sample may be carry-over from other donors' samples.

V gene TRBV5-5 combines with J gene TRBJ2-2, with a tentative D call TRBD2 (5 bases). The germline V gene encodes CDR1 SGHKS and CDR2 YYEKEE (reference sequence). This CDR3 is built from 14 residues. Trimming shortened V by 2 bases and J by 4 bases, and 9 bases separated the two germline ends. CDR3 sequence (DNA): TGTGCCAGCAGCTTAGAGGGAAGCACCGGGGAGCTGTTTTTT. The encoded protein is CASSLEGSTGELFF.

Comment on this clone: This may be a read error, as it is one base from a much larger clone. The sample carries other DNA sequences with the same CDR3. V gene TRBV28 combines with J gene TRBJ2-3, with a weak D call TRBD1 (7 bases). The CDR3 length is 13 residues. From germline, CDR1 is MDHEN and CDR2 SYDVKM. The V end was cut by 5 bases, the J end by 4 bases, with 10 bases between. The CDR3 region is CASSPGGPDTQYF. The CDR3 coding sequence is TGTGCCAGCAGTCCAGGGGGGCCAGATACGCAGTATTTT.

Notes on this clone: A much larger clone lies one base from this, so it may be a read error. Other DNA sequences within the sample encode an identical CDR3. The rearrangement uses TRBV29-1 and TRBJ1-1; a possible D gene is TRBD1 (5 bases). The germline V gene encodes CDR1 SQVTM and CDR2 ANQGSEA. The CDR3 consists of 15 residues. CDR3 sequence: CSVGAGWGMMGEAFF. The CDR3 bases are TGTAGCGTTGGGGCCGGGTGGGGGATGATGGGTGAAGCTTTCTTT.

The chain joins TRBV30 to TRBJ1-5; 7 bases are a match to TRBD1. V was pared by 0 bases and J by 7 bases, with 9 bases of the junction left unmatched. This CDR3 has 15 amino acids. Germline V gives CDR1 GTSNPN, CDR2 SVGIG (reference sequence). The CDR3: CAWSVGGGIGQPQHF. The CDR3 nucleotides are TGTGCCTGGAGTGTTGGAGGGGGCATCGGGCAGCCCCAGCATTTT.

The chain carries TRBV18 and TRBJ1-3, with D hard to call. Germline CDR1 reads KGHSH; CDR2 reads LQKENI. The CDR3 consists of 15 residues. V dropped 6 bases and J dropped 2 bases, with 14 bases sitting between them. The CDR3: CASSQSGGAGNTIYF. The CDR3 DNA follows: TGTGCCAGCTCTCAATCCGGTGGGGCTGGAAACACCATATATTTT.

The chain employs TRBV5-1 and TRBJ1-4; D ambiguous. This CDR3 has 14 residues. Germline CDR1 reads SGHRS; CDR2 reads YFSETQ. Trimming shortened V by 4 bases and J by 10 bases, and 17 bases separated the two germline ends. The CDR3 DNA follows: TGCGCCAGCAGCCTCGACGGGGTAGGTGGAAAACTGTTTTTT. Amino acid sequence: CASSLDGVGGKLFF.

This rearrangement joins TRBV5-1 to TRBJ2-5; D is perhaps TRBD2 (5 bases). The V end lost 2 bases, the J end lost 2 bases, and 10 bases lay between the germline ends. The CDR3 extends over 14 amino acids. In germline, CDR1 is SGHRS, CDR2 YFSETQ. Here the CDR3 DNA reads TGCGCCAGCAGCTTTTCACCGGGGCAAGAGACCCAGTACTTC. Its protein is CASSFSPGQETQYF.

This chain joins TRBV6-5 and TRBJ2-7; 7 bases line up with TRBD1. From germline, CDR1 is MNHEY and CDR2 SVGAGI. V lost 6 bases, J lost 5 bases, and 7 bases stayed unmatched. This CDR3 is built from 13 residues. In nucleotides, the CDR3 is TGTGCCAGCAGGACGGGACAGTCGGACGAGCAGTACTTC. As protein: CASRTGQSDEQYF.

CDR3 region: CASSVDMWAASYEQYF. The CDR3 coding sequence is TGTGCCAGCAGCGTAGATATGTGGGCTGCCTCCTACGAGCAGTACTTC. The chain links TRBV9 to TRBJ2-7; no firm D call. The CDR3 has 16 amino acids. Germline CDR1 reads SGDLS; CDR2 reads YYNGEE. Trimming left V 0 bases short and J 0 bases short, with 13 bases between.

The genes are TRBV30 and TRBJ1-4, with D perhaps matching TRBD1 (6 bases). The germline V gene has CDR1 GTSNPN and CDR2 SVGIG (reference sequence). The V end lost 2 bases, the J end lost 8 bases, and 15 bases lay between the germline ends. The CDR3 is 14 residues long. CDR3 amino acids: CAWSLGGAWEKLFF. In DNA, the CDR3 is TGTGCCTGGAGTTTGGGGGGGGCGTGGGAAAAACTGTTTTTT.

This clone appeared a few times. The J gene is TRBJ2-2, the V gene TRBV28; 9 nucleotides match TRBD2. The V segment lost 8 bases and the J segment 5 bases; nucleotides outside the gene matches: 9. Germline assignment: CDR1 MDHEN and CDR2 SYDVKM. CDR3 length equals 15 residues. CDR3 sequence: CASQSSGIGTGELFF. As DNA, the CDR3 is TGTGCCAGCCAGTCTAGCGGGATCGGAACCGGGGAGCTGTTTTTT.

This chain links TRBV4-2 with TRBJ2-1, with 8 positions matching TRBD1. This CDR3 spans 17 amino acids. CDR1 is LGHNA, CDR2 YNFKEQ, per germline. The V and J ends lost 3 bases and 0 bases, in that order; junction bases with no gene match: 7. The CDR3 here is CASSQGTGPFSYNEQFF. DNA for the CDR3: TGTGCCAGCAGCCAGGGGACAGGTCCCTTCTCCTACAATGAGCAGTTCTTC.

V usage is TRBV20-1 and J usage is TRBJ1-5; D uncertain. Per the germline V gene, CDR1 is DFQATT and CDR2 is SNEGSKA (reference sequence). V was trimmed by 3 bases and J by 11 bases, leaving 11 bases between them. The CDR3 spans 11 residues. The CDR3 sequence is CSARQQVAQHF. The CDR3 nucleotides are TGCAGTGCTAGGCAGCAGGTGGCCCAGCATTTT.

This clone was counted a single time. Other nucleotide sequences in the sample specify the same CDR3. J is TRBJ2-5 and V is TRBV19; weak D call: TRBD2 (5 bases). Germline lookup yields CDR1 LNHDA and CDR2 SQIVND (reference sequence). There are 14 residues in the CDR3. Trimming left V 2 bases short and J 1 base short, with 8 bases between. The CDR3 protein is CASSISGSQETQYF. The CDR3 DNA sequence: TGTGCCAGTAGTATATCTGGGAGCCAAGAGACCCAGTACTTC.

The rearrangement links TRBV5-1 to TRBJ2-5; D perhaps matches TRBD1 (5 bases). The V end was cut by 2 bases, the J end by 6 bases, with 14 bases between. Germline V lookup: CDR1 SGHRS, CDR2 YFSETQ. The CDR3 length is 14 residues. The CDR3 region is CASSFGAGKQTQYF. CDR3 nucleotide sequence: TGCGCCAGCAGCTTTGGGGCAGGGAAACAGACCCAGTACTTC.

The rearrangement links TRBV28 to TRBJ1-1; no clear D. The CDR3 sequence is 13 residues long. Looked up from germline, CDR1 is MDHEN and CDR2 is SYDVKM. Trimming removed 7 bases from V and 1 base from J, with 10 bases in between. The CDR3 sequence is CASTEVGNTEAFF. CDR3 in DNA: TGTGCCAGCACGGAGGTCGGGAACACTGAAGCTTTCTTT.

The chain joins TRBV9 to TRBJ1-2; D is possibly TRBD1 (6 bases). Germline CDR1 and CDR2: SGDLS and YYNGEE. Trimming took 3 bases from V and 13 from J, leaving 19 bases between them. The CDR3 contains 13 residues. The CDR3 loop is CASSAQTGSGSTF. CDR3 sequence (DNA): TGTGCCAGCAGCGCCCAGACAGGTTCCGGAAGCACCTTC. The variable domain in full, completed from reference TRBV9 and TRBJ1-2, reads DSGVTQTPKHLITATGQRVTLRCSPRSGDLSVYWYQQSLDQGLQFLIQYYNGEERAKGNILERFSAQQFPDLHSELNLSSLELGDSALYFCASSAQTGSGSTFGSGTRLTVV.

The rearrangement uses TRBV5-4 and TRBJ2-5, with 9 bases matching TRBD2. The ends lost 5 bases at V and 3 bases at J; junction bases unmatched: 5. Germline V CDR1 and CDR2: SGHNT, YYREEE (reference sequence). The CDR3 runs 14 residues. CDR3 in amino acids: CASRDSSGEETQYF. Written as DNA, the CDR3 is TGTGCCAGCAGAGATTCTAGCGGGGAAGAGACCCAGTACTTC. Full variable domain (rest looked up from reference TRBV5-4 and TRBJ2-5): ETGVTQSPTHLIKTRGQQVTLRCSSQSGHNTVSWYQQALGQGPQFIFQYYREEENGRGNFPPRFSGLQFPNYSSELNVNALELDDSALYLCASRDSSGEETQYFGPGTRLLVL.

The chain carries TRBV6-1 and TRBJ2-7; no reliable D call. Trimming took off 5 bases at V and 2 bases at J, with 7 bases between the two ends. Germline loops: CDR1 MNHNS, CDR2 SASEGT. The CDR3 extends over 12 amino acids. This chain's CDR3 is CASSSITYEQYF. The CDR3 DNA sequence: TGTGCCAGCAGTTCAATCACCTACGAGCAGTACTTC.

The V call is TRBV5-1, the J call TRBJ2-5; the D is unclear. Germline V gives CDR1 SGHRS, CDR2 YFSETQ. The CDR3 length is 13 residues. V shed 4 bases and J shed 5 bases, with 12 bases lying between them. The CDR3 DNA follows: TGCGCCAGCAGCGGTGGACCAGACGAGACCCAGTACTTC. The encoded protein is CASSGGPDETQYF.

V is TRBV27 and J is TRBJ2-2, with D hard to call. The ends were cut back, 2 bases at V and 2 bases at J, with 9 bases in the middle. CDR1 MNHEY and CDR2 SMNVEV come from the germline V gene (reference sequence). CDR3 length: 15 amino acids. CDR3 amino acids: CASSLLRRNTGELFF. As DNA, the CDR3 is TGTGCCAGCAGTTTACTACGGCGCAACACCGGGGAGCTGTTTTTT.

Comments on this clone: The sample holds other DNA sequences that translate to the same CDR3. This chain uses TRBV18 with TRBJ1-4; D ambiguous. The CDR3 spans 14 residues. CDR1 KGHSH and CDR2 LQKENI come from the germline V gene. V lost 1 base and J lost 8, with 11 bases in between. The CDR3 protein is CASSPQGLGEKLFF. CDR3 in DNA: TGTGCCAGCTCACCACAGGGTTTGGGCGAAAAACTGTTTTTT. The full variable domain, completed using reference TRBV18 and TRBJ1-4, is NAGVMQNPRHLVRRRGQEARLRCSPMKGHSHVYWYRQLPEEGLKFMVYLQKENIIDESGMPKERFSAEFPKEGPSILRIQQVVRGDSAAYFCASSPQGLGEKLFFGSGTQLSVL.

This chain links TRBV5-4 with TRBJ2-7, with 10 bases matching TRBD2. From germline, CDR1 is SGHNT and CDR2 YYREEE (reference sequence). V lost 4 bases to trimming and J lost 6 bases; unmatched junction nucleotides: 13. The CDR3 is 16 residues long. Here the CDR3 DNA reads TGTGCCAGCAGCCGGGGGCTAGCGGGAGATGGCGGCGAGCAGTACTTC. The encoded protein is CASSRGLAGDGGEQYF.

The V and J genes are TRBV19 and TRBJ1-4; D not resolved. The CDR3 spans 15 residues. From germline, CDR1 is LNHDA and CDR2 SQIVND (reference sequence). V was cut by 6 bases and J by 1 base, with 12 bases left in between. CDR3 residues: CASSEDVVTNEKLFF. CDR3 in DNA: TGTGCCAGTAGCGAGGACGTTGTAACTAATGAAAAACTGTTTTTT.

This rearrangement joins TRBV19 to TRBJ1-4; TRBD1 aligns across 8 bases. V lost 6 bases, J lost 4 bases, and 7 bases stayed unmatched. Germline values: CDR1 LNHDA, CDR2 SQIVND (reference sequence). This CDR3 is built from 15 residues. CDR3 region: CASRGGTGVNEKLFF. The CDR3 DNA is TGTGCCAGTAGGGGCGGGACAGGAGTTAATGAAAAACTGTTTTTT.

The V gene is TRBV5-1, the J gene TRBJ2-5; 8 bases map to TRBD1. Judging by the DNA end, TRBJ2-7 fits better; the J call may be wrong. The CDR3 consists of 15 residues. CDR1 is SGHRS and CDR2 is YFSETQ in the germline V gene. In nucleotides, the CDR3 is TGCGCCAGCAGCCTCATGGACAGGGCAATCAACGAGCAGTACTTC. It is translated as CASSLMDRAINEQYF.

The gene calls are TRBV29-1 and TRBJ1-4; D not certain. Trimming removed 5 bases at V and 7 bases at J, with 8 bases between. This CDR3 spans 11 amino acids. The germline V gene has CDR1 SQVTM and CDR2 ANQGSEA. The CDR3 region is CSVTKSEKLFF. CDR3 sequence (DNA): TGCAGCGTTACTAAAAGTGAAAAACTGTTTTTT.

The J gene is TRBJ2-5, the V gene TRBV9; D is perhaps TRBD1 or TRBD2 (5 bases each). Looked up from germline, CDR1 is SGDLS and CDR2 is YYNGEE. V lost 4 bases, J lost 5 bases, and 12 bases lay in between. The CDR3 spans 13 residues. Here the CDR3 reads CASSPGLTETQYF. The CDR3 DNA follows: TGTGCCAGCAGCCCGGGGCTCACGGAGACCCAGTACTTC.

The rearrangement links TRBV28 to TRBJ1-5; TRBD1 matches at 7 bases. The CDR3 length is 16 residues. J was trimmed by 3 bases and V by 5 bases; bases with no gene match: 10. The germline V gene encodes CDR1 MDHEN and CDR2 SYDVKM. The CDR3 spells CASSAEGAGDNQPQHF. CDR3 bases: TGTGCCAGCAGTGCTGAGGGGGCTGGGGACAATCAGCCCCAGCATTTT.

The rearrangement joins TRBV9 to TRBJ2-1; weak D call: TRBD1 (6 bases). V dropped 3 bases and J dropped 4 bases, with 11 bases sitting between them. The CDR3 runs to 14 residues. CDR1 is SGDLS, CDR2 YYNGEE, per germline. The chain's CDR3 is CASSDTGPYNEQFF. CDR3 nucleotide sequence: TGTGCCAGCAGCGACACAGGGCCTTACAATGAGCAGTTCTTC.